This T cell receptor (beta chain) came from a study of CD8+ T cells in alopecia areata. Study outcomes and limitations: On tofacitinib, scalp clonality and expanded CD8+ clones among top 100 fell significantly.

The sample's treatment: oral pan-JAK inhibitor, 5-10 mg twice daily. Sorting of PBMCs yielded the CD4+ and CD8+ T cells. RNA extraction and reverse transcription yielded cDNA as sequencing template. Some clones are missing from TCRdb's copy, which holds only in-frame ones; the method was immunoSEQ multiplex PCR. The profile covers 250,000 to 300,000 clones, with roughly 64% appearing a single time and approximately 2% taken by the ten largest. Of note for this clone: What it recognizes is unknown.

Sequenced here: CD4+ T cells sorted from blood, sampled at week 24, from a patient treated with tofacitinib. This TCR was recovered from a human donor with alopecia areata.

CDR3 protein: CASGSPGSPGELFF. In DNA, the CDR3 is TGTGCCAGCGGTAGCCCAGGGAGTCCCGGGGAGCTGTTTTTT. J is TRBJ2-2 and V is TRBV2; tentatively, D is TRBD1 or TRBD2 (5 bases each). The V gene's germline CDR1 is SNHLY and CDR2 FYNNEI. This CDR3 contains 14 residues. V lost 8 bases and J lost 6, with 16 bases in between.